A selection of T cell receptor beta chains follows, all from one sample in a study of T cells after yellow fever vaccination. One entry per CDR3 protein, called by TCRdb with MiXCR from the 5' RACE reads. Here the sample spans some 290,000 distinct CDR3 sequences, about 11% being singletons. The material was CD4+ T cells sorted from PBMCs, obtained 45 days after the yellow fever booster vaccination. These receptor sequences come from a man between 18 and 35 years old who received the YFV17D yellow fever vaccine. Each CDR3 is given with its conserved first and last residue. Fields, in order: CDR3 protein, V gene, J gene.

CDR3 protein: CASSAGGEAQPQHF
V gene: TRBV9
J gene: TRBJ1-5

CDR3 protein: CASSLTRDLPEGQFF
V gene: TRBV7-3
J gene: TRBJ2-1

CDR3 protein: CASSPLTTGTSTDTQYF
V gene: TRBV4-1
J gene: TRBJ2-3

CDR3 protein: CASSLGDGDYGYTF
V gene: TRBV5-1
J gene: TRBJ1-2

CDR3 protein: CASSGYPAATNEKLFF
V gene: TRBV7-2
J gene: TRBJ1-4

CDR3 protein: CASSLDTPTGELFF
V gene: TRBV11-2
J gene: TRBJ2-2

CDR3 protein: CASSNRDTLGRKTQYF
V gene: TRBV6-5
J gene: TRBJ2-5

CDR3 protein: CSARVSSLGETQYF
V gene: TRBV20-1
J gene: TRBJ2-5

CDR3 protein: CASSLFRGLETQYF
V gene: TRBV5-5
J gene: TRBJ2-5

CDR3 protein: CASSLSRQETQYF
V gene: TRBV27
J gene: TRBJ2-5

CDR3 protein: CASSPSMGSTETQYF
V gene: TRBV4-2
J gene: TRBJ2-5

CDR3 protein: CASSLQQGKDYEQYF
V gene: TRBV7-9
J gene: TRBJ2-7

CDR3 protein: CASSQEGGSYTDTQYF
V gene: TRBV4-2
J gene: TRBJ2-3

CDR3 protein: CASSLARSGGNTDTQYF
V gene: TRBV7-2
J gene: TRBJ2-3

CDR3 protein: CASSQGWRTSGDTQYF
V gene: TRBV4-2
J gene: TRBJ2-3

CDR3 protein: CAIRVSGQGYEQYF
V gene: TRBV10-3
J gene: TRBJ2-7

CDR3 protein: CASSPVGASGEQFF
V gene: TRBV7-3
J gene: TRBJ2-1

CDR3 protein: CASSLQDQETQYF
V gene: TRBV12-3/TRBV12-4
J gene: TRBJ2-5

CDR3 protein: CASSLAGRSGYTF
V gene: TRBV5-1
J gene: TRBJ1-2

CDR3 protein: CASSQEVAGPQGTQYF
V gene: TRBV4-3
J gene: TRBJ2-5

CDR3 protein: CASSHGTGAEQYF
V gene: TRBV4-3
J gene: TRBJ2-7

CDR3 protein: CSAKGAHNSPLHF
V gene: TRBV20-1
J gene: TRBJ1-6

CDR3 protein: CASREGPSTSGNTIYF
V gene: TRBV6-2/TRBV6-3
J gene: TRBJ1-3

CDR3 protein: CASSPIRHEQYF
V gene: TRBV7-9
J gene: TRBJ2-7

CDR3 protein: CASSFSGDSYEQYF
V gene: TRBV5-1
J gene: TRBJ2-7

CDR3 protein: CAISGPPGLEETQYF
V gene: TRBV10-3
J gene: TRBJ2-5

CDR3 protein: CASSLVQGSYEQYF
V gene: TRBV5-6
J gene: TRBJ2-7

CDR3 protein: CATSDLRGAGETQYF
V gene: TRBV24-1
J gene: TRBJ2-5

CDR3 protein: CSAREAGPTEAFF
V gene: TRBV20-1
J gene: TRBJ1-1

CDR3 protein: CASSQLLATTYNEQFF
V gene: TRBV3-1
J gene: TRBJ2-1

CDR3 protein: CASSYRDGRSYEQYF
V gene: TRBV6-5
J gene: TRBJ2-7

CDR3 protein: CASSQQTGTGYGYTF
V gene: TRBV4-3
J gene: TRBJ1-2